This T cell receptor (beta chain) derives from a study of T cells after yellow fever vaccination. The study's findings and limits: Across the CD4 and CD8 compartments, a small share of clonotypes was present in both. When the response was secondary, it was weaker but reached its peak faster, day 5 versus 15.

This clonotype was found a few times. Antigen specificity is unknown. A single record per CDR3 protein comes from TCRdb applying MiXCR to the 5' RACE reads. This sample has around 100,000 distinct CDR3 sequences, with around 8.6% found just once. CDR1 and CDR2 from the germline V gene are LGHNA and YSLEER. The CDR3 is 16 residues long. V lost 0 bases and J lost 3, with 14 bases in between. The chain has TRBV4-3 and TRBJ1-1; D gene unclear. The sequencing here drew on CD8+ T cells sorted from PBMCs, taken 45 days after the yellow fever booster vaccination. The TCR comes from a man aged 30-40 years who received the YFV17D yellow fever vaccine. The CDR3 loop is CASSQDHGRWDTEAFF. The CDR3 bases are TGCGCCAGCAGCCAAGATCACGGGAGATGGGACACTGAAGCTTTCTTT.